The source of this TCR beta chain is a study of CD8 T cells in Susac syndrome. Trimming shortened V by 1 base and J by 10 bases, and 7 bases separated the two germline ends. Per germline, CDR1 LGHDT and CDR2 YNNKEL (reference sequence). This CDR3 is built from 12 residues. Random hexamers were used to reverse transcribe 0.5 to 1 ug of RNA. TCRdb itself ran the immunoSEQ multiplex PCR reads through MiXCR, one entry per CDR3 protein. The top ten hold almost 0.095% of the sample, which has 150,000 to 200,000 distinct CDR3 sequences, approximately 94% seen once. Sequenced input: CD4+ T cells from PBMCs. This TCR came from a human donor with multiple sclerosis. J is TRBJ1-4 and V is TRBV3-1; D is possibly TRBD1 (5 bases). The CDR3 loop is CASSQAGGKLFF. CDR3 nucleotides: TGTGCCAGCAGCCAAGCGGGGGGAAAACTGTTTTTT.